These T cell receptor beta chains were read from a single sample in a study of blood T cell repertoires in COVID-19. Assay: immunoSEQ multiplex PCR; the TCRdb copy retains only in-frame clones and omits some. The data contain 150,000 or so clones, about 80% of them seen just once; the ten biggest clones take up 4%. Input material: peripheral blood. These receptors came from a woman aged 60 to 75 with acute or convalescent COVID-19. Each CDR3 is given with its conserved first and last residue. The D gene is left open where the match is weak. Clone size appears in some rows only: once, few, many, or a class for an expanded clone.

v_call,j_call,clone_size,d_call,cdr3_nt,cdr3_aa
TRBV3-1/TRBV3-2,TRBJ1-2,-,TRBD1,TGTGCCAGCAGGGGACAGAATAACTATGGCTACACCTTC,CASRGQNNYGYTF
TRBV4-1,TRBJ1-2,-,TRBD1,TGCGCCAGCAGCCAGGGGGGACAGGGGGGTTATGGCTACACCTTC,CASSQGGQGGYGYTF
TRBV28,TRBJ2-5,once,-,TGTGCCAGCAGTGAGACAGGAGGACAAGAGACCCAGTACTTC,CASSETGGQETQYF
TRBV11-1,TRBJ1-6,-,TRBD1,TGTGCCAGCAGCTTAACGACAGGGCGGAATTCACCCCTCCACTTT,CASSLTTGRNSPLHF
TRBV4-1,TRBJ2-7,-,TRBD1,TGCGCCAGCAGCCAAGATCAGCACAGGGGATACTACGAGCAGTACTTC,CASSQDQHRGYYEQYF
TRBV27,TRBJ2-1,-,-,TGTGCCAGCAGTTACTTCCTTACTAGCTCCTACAATGAGCAGTTCTTC,CASSYFLTSSYNEQFF
TRBV6-6,TRBJ1-2,-,-,TGTGCCAGCAGTTACCCATGGGGCAGCCACCTTTATGGCTACACCTTC,CASSYPWGSHLYGYTF
TRBV7-3,TRBJ1-1,-,-,TGTGCCAGCAGCTTACAGGGTATGAACACTGAAGCTTTCTTT,CASSLQGMNTEAFF
TRBV4-3,TRBJ2-7,once,-,TGCGCCAGCAGCCAAGATATAACTAGCAACGAGCAGTACTTC,CASSQDITSNEQYF
TRBV4-1,TRBJ1-2,-,-,TGCGCCAGCAGCCGAGAGACAGGCAACTATGGCTACACCTTC,CASSRETGNYGYTF
TRBV10-3,TRBJ2-5,-,-,TGTGCCATCAGTGAGTCTATAGTAGAGACCCAGTACTTC,CAISESIVETQYF
TRBV12-5,TRBJ2-7,-,-,TGTGCTAGTGGCCACCTCAACAGGGACCTGGGGCAGTACTTC,CASGHLNRDLGQYF
TRBV4-3,TRBJ2-3,-,TRBD2,TGCGCCAGCAGCCAAGATCCCATTGACAGGCCGGGACTAGCCACAGATACGCAGTATTTT,CASSQDPIDRPGLATDTQYF
TRBV5-1,TRBJ2-1,-,-,TGCGCCAGCAGGAGGCGGGGCGATTCCTACAATGAGCAGTTCTTC,CASRRRGDSYNEQFF
TRBV29-1,TRBJ1-1,-,-,TGCAGCGTTAACGTATTAGGGGGGGGAACTGAAGCTTTCTTT,CSVNVLGGGTEAFF
TRBV5-8,TRBJ2-7,-,-,TGTGCCAGCAGCTTGTGGCGGTCTTTGCTGGTCGAGCAGTACTTC,CASSLWRSLLVEQYF
TRBV27,TRBJ1-2,few,TRBD1,TGTGCCAGCAGGACGGGACAGGGGGCTGGCTACACCTTC,CASRTGQGAGYTF
TRBV27,TRBJ2-2,-,-,TGTGCCAGCAGGTACACAGGTACGAACACCGGGGAGCTGTTTTTT,CASRYTGTNTGELFF
TRBV3-1/TRBV3-2,TRBJ2-1,-,TRBD2,TGTGCCAGCAGGGACCTCGGGACTAGCGGGAGCAATGAGCAGTTCTTC,CASRDLGTSGSNEQFF
TRBV12-3/TRBV12-4,TRBJ1-2,few,TRBD1,TGTGCCAGCAGTCCTCAGGGGGCTAAAACCTTC,CASSPQGAKTF